The T cell receptor (beta chain) under discussion was sequenced for a study of T cells in Graves' hyperthyroidism and ophthalmopathy. The patients, who ranged from 18 to 65 in age, presented with newly diagnosed hyperthyroidism lasting under 2 months. Not enrolled were patients with uncontrolled infection, other autoimmune disease, pregnancy or lactation. Used for diagnoses were clinical symptoms, serum thyroxine and TRAb, thyroid ultrasound and orbital computed tomography. In this sample, this clonotype turned up many times. The junction differs from germline at one of its ends, possibly a read error. The source material, RNA transcripts, was used to amplify TCR beta CDR3 regions. The primer set for the first-round RT-PCR of the TCR CDR3 was HTBI. TCRdb re-called the multiplex PCR reads through MiXCR, storing one row per CDR3 protein. This table holds under 350,000 distinct CDR3 sequences, around 20% found once.

The V gene's germline CDR1 is SSHAT and CDR2 FNYEAQ (reference sequence). This CDR3 is 14 amino acids long. This receptor was identified in a woman between 45 and 60 years old with Graves' hyperthyroidism. This chain connects TRBV7-7 to TRBJ2-1, with TRBD2 matching 9 bases. Sequencing was carried out using blood. The CDR3 DNA is TGTGCTAGCAGCCCGCTGGTAGCGGGGGCCGAGCAGTTCTTC. This gives the protein CASSPLVAGAEQFF.